This TCR beta chain came from a study of blood T cell repertoires in COVID-19. Looking at the study overall: Sites across the United States, Italy and Spain contributed samples from acute and convalescent COVID-19. PBMCs, B-cell-depleted T cells, or T cells were the source of the cDNA or gDNA that made up the material.

Authors' methods: Amplifying reference gene primers gave estimates of nucleated cell counts. Repertoires were generated with immunoSEQ multiplex PCR, while TCRdb's copy carries only in-frame clones and drops some. The V and J calls and clone size come from that table; D and trimming were worked out from the DNA. The sample consists of 50,000 to 70,000 clones, 76% of them appearing once. This clone turned up a few times. The material sequenced was peripheral blood. The clonotype originates from a man over 45 with active or convalescent COVID-19.

The CDR3 DNA is TGTGCCAGCAGTTCAGTCCAGGGGGCAGGCTACACCTTC. The encoded protein is CASSSVQGAGYTF. The chain is built from TRBV12-3 or TRBV12-4 and TRBJ1-2, with TRBD1 matching over 8 bases. The CDR3 is 13 residues long. V lost 4 bases and J lost 8; bases outside the gene matches: 6.